This is a list of T cell receptor beta chains from one sample in a study of control samples from healthy donors and cancer patients. TCRdb's table, derived via immunoSEQ multiplex PCR, lists solely in-frame clones and lacks some. The sample lists about 120,000 clones, 80% to 90% occurring once. Sequencing input: blood. All receptors derive from a man aged 50 or older in good health. Both conserved end residues are part of each CDR3. Each record gives: CDR3 DNA, CDR3 protein, J gene, V gene, CDR3 length, D gene, clone size. The D gene is left open where the match is weak. The size field is filled for only some rows; it gives once, few, many or a size class.

CDR3 DNA: TGTGCCAGCAGCTCTTATGGCTACACCTTC; CDR3 protein: CASSSYGYTF; J gene: TRBJ1-2; V gene: TRBV12-3/TRBV12-4; CDR3 length: 10; D gene: -; clone size: -
CDR3 DNA: TGTGCCAGCGTAGACAGGGGGGACACGAATGAAAAACTGTTTTTT; CDR3 protein: CASVDRGDTNEKLFF; J gene: TRBJ1-4; V gene: TRBV7-9; CDR3 length: 15; D gene: TRBD1; clone size: -
CDR3 DNA: TGTGCCAGCAGCTTTGGGGGACCCCACTCCTACGAGCAGTACTTC; CDR3 protein: CASSFGGPHSYEQYF; J gene: TRBJ2-7; V gene: TRBV5-4; CDR3 length: 15; D gene: -; clone size: -
CDR3 DNA: TGTGCCAGCAGCGCGACAGGGAACTTCTACGAGCAGTACTTC; CDR3 protein: CASSATGNFYEQYF; J gene: TRBJ2-7; V gene: TRBV7-8; CDR3 length: 14; D gene: TRBD1; clone size: -
CDR3 DNA: TGTGCCAGCAGTTACTCGAGGGTGATGAACACTGAAGCTTTCTTT; CDR3 protein: CASSYSRVMNTEAFF; J gene: TRBJ1-1; V gene: TRBV6-6; CDR3 length: 15; D gene: -; clone size: -
CDR3 DNA: TGTGCCAGCAGTTACCCGGACAGGCCCTACGAGCAGTACTTC; CDR3 protein: CASSYPDRPYEQYF; J gene: TRBJ2-7; V gene: TRBV6-5; CDR3 length: 14; D gene: TRBD1; clone size: -
CDR3 DNA: TGCGCCAGCAGCCAAGGGACAGCTCAAGAGACCCAGTACTTC; CDR3 protein: CASSQGTAQETQYF; J gene: TRBJ2-5; V gene: TRBV5-1; CDR3 length: 14; D gene: TRBD1; clone size: -
CDR3 DNA: TGTGCCATCAGTGAGTCAAGGGACAGGTCTAACTATGGCTACACCTTC; CDR3 protein: CAISESRDRSNYGYTF; J gene: TRBJ1-2; V gene: TRBV10-3; CDR3 length: 16; D gene: TRBD1; clone size: once
CDR3 DNA: TGTGCCAGCAGTTACTATCACCAAACCGCTGAAGCTTTCTTT; CDR3 protein: CASSYYHQTAEAFF; J gene: TRBJ1-1; V gene: TRBV6-5; CDR3 length: 14; D gene: -; clone size: -
CDR3 DNA: TGCGCCAGCAGCCAAGTGGGGGACAGTGAAGCTTTCTTT; CDR3 protein: CASSQVGDSEAFF; J gene: TRBJ1-1; V gene: TRBV4-1; CDR3 length: 13; D gene: TRBD1; clone size: -
CDR3 DNA: TGTGCCAGCAGCTCGACAGGGGGCGGGTATGGCTACACCTTC; CDR3 protein: CASSSTGGGYGYTF; J gene: TRBJ1-2; V gene: TRBV7-9; CDR3 length: 14; D gene: TRBD1; clone size: -
CDR3 DNA: TGTGCCAGCAGCGTAGGAACAGGGACCTACGAGCAGTACTTC; CDR3 protein: CASSVGTGTYEQYF; J gene: TRBJ2-7; V gene: TRBV9; CDR3 length: 14; D gene: -; clone size: once
CDR3 DNA: TGTGCCAGCTCACCTGACATGCCCACTGAAGCTTTCTTT; CDR3 protein: CASSPDMPTEAFF; J gene: TRBJ1-1; V gene: TRBV18; CDR3 length: 13; D gene: -; clone size: -
CDR3 DNA: TGTGCCAGCAGCGGACAGGGGGATCTGGCGGAGCTGTTTTTT; CDR3 protein: CASSGQGDLAELFF; J gene: TRBJ2-2; V gene: TRBV6-5; CDR3 length: 14; D gene: TRBD1; clone size: -
CDR3 DNA: TGCAGCGTTGGTACAGGGCTAGGCTACACCTTC; CDR3 protein: CSVGTGLGYTF; J gene: TRBJ1-2; V gene: TRBV29-1; CDR3 length: 11; D gene: -; clone size: -
CDR3 DNA: TGCGCCAGCAGCTTGGGTAGCGGGGAGTCCACTGAAGCTTTCTTT; CDR3 protein: CASSLGSGESTEAFF; J gene: TRBJ1-1; V gene: TRBV5-1; CDR3 length: 15; D gene: -; clone size: -
CDR3 DNA: TGTGCCAGCAGCTTAGATCTTCCAGGGGGGCAGTTCTTC; CDR3 protein: CASSLDLPGGQFF; J gene: TRBJ2-1; V gene: TRBV11-2; CDR3 length: 13; D gene: TRBD1; clone size: -
CDR3 DNA: TGCGCCAGCAGCTTACAGGGGCAAGAGACCCAGTACTTC; CDR3 protein: CASSLQGQETQYF; J gene: TRBJ2-5; V gene: TRBV5-1; CDR3 length: 13; D gene: TRBD1; clone size: -